Following are 24 T cell receptor beta chains from one sample sequenced in a study of shared T cell receptors in the human thymus. Here immunoSEQ multiplex PCR was the method, and the copy in TCRdb shows in-frame clones only, minus some. The data show more than 550,000 clones, about 89% seen once. In addition, the sample was reused for a study of human thymus T cells.

Sequences were obtained from thymocytes. The receptors here all came from a boy less than two years old with a congenital heart defect.

There are a few counts of this clone. The V and J genes are TRBV29-1 and TRBJ2-7; 12 positions match TRBD2. The CDR3 contains 16 residues. The ends lost 4 bases at V and 0 bases at J; junction bases unmatched: 7. Germline V gives CDR1 SQVTM, CDR2 ANQGSEA. CDR3 amino acids: CSVVRLAGDYSYEQYF. In DNA form, the CDR3 reads TGCAGCGTTGTAAGACTAGCGGGGGACTACTCCTACGAGCAGTACTTC.

J is TRBJ2-1 and V is TRBV30; no clear D. The CDR3 covers 14 residues. V was trimmed by 1 base and J by 8 bases, leaving 15 bases between them. Per germline, CDR1 GTSNPN and CDR2 SVGIG (reference sequence). The CDR3 nucleotides are TGTGCCTGGAGTGGAGTACCGAGAGAGGATGAGCAGTTCTTC. As protein: CAWSGVPREDEQFF.

V and J are TRBV10-2 and TRBJ2-1; 7 nucleotides agree with TRBD1. The CDR3 contains 15 residues. Trimming took 6 bases from V and 0 from J; bases not matched to a gene: 5. Germline-derived CDR1 and CDR2 are WSHSY and SAAADI. The CDR3 DNA reads as TGCGCCAGCAGCGAGGGGGCCAGCTCCTACAATGAGCAGTTCTTC. It is translated as CASSEGASSYNEQFF.

This sequence joins TRBV27 and TRBJ2-3; TRBD2 is a possible D gene (6 bases). There are 14 residues in the CDR3. The V gene lost 3 bases and the J gene lost 4 bases, with 11 bases spanning the gap. Germline assignment: CDR1 MNHEY and CDR2 SMNVEV (reference sequence). CDR3 region: CASSFERRADTQYF. The DNA for the CDR3 is TGTGCCAGCAGTTTCGAGCGGAGGGCAGATACGCAGTATTTT.

This chain links TRBV28 with TRBJ2-7; 13 bases map to TRBD2. Germline values: CDR1 MDHEN, CDR2 SYDVKM. The J segment lost 0 bases and the V segment lost 6 bases, leaving 8 bases of the junction unmatched. CDR3 length: 17 amino acids. CDR3 in DNA: TGTGCCAGCAGCTCCGGACTAGCGGGAGTACTCTCCTACGAGCAGTACTTC. Protein sequence: CASSSGLAGVLSYEQYF. Supplemented by reference TRBV28 and TRBJ2-7, the full variable domain reads DVKVTQSSRYLVKRTGEKVFLECVQDMDHENMFWYRQDPGLGLRLIYFSYDVKMKEKGDIPEGYSVSREKKERFSLILESASTNQTSMYLCASSSGLAGVLSYEQYFGPGTRLTVT.

The chain joins TRBV6-1 to TRBJ1-2, with D unresolved. Germline values: CDR1 MNHNS, CDR2 SASEGT. V lost 6 bases to trimming and J lost 7 bases, with 12 bases between them. The CDR3 extends over 12 amino acids. The CDR3 is CASRMAGSGYTF. As DNA, the CDR3 is TGTGCCAGCAGAATGGCAGGTTCTGGCTACACCTTC.

The V and J genes are TRBV5-6 and TRBJ1-2; no clear D gene. CDR3 length: 16 amino acids. Germline lookup yields CDR1 SGHDT and CDR2 YYEEEE. V lost 0 bases to trimming and J lost 1 base, with 13 bases between them. The CDR3: CASSLAFRRGNYGYTF. The CDR3 coding sequence is TGTGCCAGCAGCTTGGCGTTTCGACGGGGTAACTATGGCTACACCTTC.

The gene calls are TRBV28 and TRBJ2-1; D perhaps matches TRBD1 (5 bases). Germline-derived CDR1 and CDR2 are MDHEN and SYDVKM. Trimming shortened V by 0 bases and J by 10 bases, and 10 bases separated the two germline ends. The CDR3 is 13 residues long. CDR3 nucleotides: TGTGCCAGCAGTTTATGCTCAGGGAAGGAGCAGTTCTTC. It specifies CASSLCSGKEQFF.

CDR3 amino acids: CAWSPFRTPNTEAFF. The CDR3, as DNA: TGTGCCTGGAGTCCCTTCCGGACACCGAACACTGAAGCTTTCTTT. This chain uses TRBV30 with TRBJ1-1, with D maybe TRBD1 (5 bases). Trimming cost V 2 bases and J 1 base, with 14 bases left between them. Germline V lookup: CDR1 GTSNPN, CDR2 SVGIG (reference sequence). The CDR3 loop spans 15 amino acids.

The rearrangement uses TRBV5-1 and TRBJ2-5; 11 bases map to TRBD2. This CDR3 comprises 16 residues. The germline CDR1 and CDR2 sequences are SGHRS and YFSETQ. Unmatched junction bases numbered 3, after V lost 0 bases and J lost 2 bases. In DNA form, the CDR3 reads TGCGCCAGCAGCTTGGAACTAGCGGGAGTTCAAGAGACCCAGTACTTC. Its translation: CASSLELAGVQETQYF.

This CDR3 is CASSGTGHNQPQHF. The CDR3 nucleotides read TGTGCCAGCAGTGGGACAGGGCACAATCAGCCCCAGCATTTT. This chain joins TRBV2 and TRBJ1-5, with 8 bases matching TRBD1. V shed 4 bases and J 3 bases; nucleotides not matched to a gene: 2. The CDR3 spans 14 residues. Germline CDR1 reads SNHLY; CDR2 reads FYNNEI.

The chain has TRBV27 and TRBJ2-1, with 8 bases matching TRBD2. The CDR3 covers 14 residues. Trimming cost V 6 bases and J 3 bases; bases outside gene matches: 4. Germline V gene lookup returns CDR1 MNHEY and CDR2 SMNVEV (reference sequence). CDR3: CASRGAGGYNEQFF. The CDR3 DNA follows: TGTGCCAGCAGAGGGGCGGGAGGCTACAATGAGCAGTTCTTC.

The V call is TRBV27, the J call TRBJ1-5; 7 bases agree with TRBD1. The CDR3 runs to 16 residues. The junction had 11 bases not matched to a gene; V was cut back by 8 bases and J by 1 base. CDR1 is MNHEY and CDR2 is SMNVEV in the germline V gene (reference sequence). Here the CDR3 reads CASRKMTGTSNQPQHF. CDR3 nucleotide sequence: TGTGCCAGCCGGAAGATGACAGGGACCAGCAATCAGCCCCAGCATTTT.

The genes are TRBV9 and TRBJ2-7; 7 positions match TRBD1. The CDR3 is 14 amino acids. The V gene's germline CDR1 is SGDLS and CDR2 YYNGEE. The junction had 5 bases not matched to a gene; V was cut back by 4 bases and J by 1 base. Here the CDR3 DNA reads TGTGCCAGCAGCCCCACGGGACAGTCCTACGAGCAGTACTTC. The encoded protein is CASSPTGQSYEQYF.

This sequence joins TRBV29-1 and TRBJ1-3; D is perhaps TRBD1 (5 bases). Germline V gene sequence: CDR1 SQVTM, CDR2 ANQGSEA. The CDR3 extends over 13 amino acids. V gave up 4 bases and J gave up 7 bases, with 14 bases separating them. CDR3 in amino acids: CSVVGQDRNTIYF. CDR3 bases: TGCAGCGTTGTGGGGCAGGATCGGAACACCATATATTTT.

The rearrangement joins TRBV7-9 to TRBJ1-2; 7 bases agree with TRBD1. Germline CDR1 and CDR2: SEHNR and FQNEAQ (reference sequence). V shed 1 base, J shed 7 bases, and the junction held 9 bases outside the gene matches. The CDR3 consists of 15 residues. CDR3 in amino acids: CASSLEQGVLFGYTF. The CDR3 DNA sequence: TGTGCCAGCAGCTTAGAGCAGGGGGTTTTGTTTGGCTACACCTTC.

The chain links TRBV27 to TRBJ2-2; D call uncertain. CDR3 size: 13 residues. V was cut by 6 bases and J by 8 bases, with 13 bases left in between. Germline CDR1 is MNHEY and CDR2 is SMNVEV (reference sequence). CDR3 DNA sequence: TGTGCCAGCAGAACTCGGTATCCGGGGGAGCTGTTTTTT. Its protein product is CASRTRYPGELFF.

This clone occurred a few times. One end of the junction does not line up with germline, which may come from a read error. The V and J genes are TRBV20-1 and TRBJ2-5; TRBD1 aligns across 8 bases. The CDR3 is made up of 10 amino acids. Germline assignment: CDR1 DFQATT and CDR2 SNEGSKA (reference sequence). CDR3 sequence: CSASQGAQDF. CDR3 sequence (DNA): TGCAGTGCTAGTCAGGGGGCCCAGGACTTC.

This chain connects TRBV7-2 to TRBJ2-7, with D tentatively TRBD1 (6 bases). Germline V lookup: CDR1 SGHTA, CDR2 FQGNSA. The CDR3 contains 14 residues. Trimming shortened V by 2 bases and J by 3 bases, and 11 bases separated the two germline ends. CDR3 loop: CASSLSGRGYEQYF. DNA of the CDR3: TGTGCCAGCAGCTTATCGGGCAGGGGCTACGAGCAGTACTTC.

The chain combines TRBV28 with TRBJ2-2, with 11 nucleotides matching TRBD1. CDR3 length: 15 residues. Germline values: CDR1 MDHEN, CDR2 SYDVKM. Trimming took 6 bases from V and 5 from J; bases not matched to a gene: 5. The CDR3, as DNA: TGTGCCAGCAGCTACCGGGACAGGGGGACCGGGGAGCTGTTTTTT. Amino acids: CASSYRDRGTGELFF.

Points on this clone: The junction differs from germline at one of its ends, possibly a read error. Distinct nucleotide sequences in the sample also encode this CDR3. DNA for the CDR3: TGTGCCAGCAGCTTGGGGACAGCCTATAATTCCCCCCTCCACTTT. Its translation is CASSLGTAYNSPLHF. The rearrangement joins TRBV5-6 to TRBJ1-6, with D possibly matching TRBD1 (6 bases). The germline V gene has CDR1 SGHDT and CDR2 YYEEEE. The CDR3 consists of 15 residues.

The genes are TRBV28 and TRBJ1-2; the D is unclear. The CDR3 covers 11 residues. Germline CDR1 reads MDHEN; CDR2 reads SYDVKM. Trimming took off 6 bases at V and 5 bases at J, with 7 bases between the two ends. The CDR3 protein is CASSRRYGYTF. The CDR3 bases are TGTGCCAGCAGCCGGAGGTATGGCTACACCTTC.

The V gene is TRBV14, the J gene TRBJ2-3, with 8 bases matching TRBD1. Looked up from germline, CDR1 is SGHDN and CDR2 is FVKESK. The CDR3 sequence is 15 residues long. Trimming cost V 5 bases and J 2 bases; bases outside gene matches: 6. The CDR3 reads CASSADRGVTDTQYF. For the CDR3, the DNA is TGTGCCAGCAGCGCTGACAGGGGAGTCACAGATACGCAGTATTTT.

The chain joins TRBV27 to TRBJ2-1; 9 bases agree with TRBD1. V trimming: 5 bases; J trimming: 6 bases; junction bases outside the gene matches: 5. This CDR3 is built from 14 residues. Germline loops: CDR1 MNHEY, CDR2 SMNVEV (reference sequence). The CDR3 region has the DNA TGTGCCAGCAGTATAGACAGGGGGGCCAATGAGCAGTTCTTC. Translation: CASSIDRGANEQFF.